This TCR beta chain came from a study of beta chain features in type 1 diabetes. A CD45RO/CCR7/CD25/CD127/CD95/CD27 panel sorted naive, central memory, regulatory and stem cell-like memory CD4+ cells. Study-wide results and caveats: An over-representation of cells with high TCR expression could result from cDNA sequencing. Moderately but significantly shorter TCRB CDR3s were found in Type 1 diabetes patients in all four CD4+ subsets. Insertions at VDJ junctions were less frequent in type 1 diabetes patients. These patients also deleted more nucleotides at the same junctions.

The sequenced template was cDNA made from the entire isolated RNA. Sequencing was performed with immunoSEQ multiplex PCR; in TCRdb, only in-frame clones are kept and a portion is missing. The table lists approximately 46,000 clones, roughly 47% of them singletons. The germline V gene has CDR1 KGHSH and CDR2 LQKENI. V was pared by 3 bases and J by 1 base, with 13 bases between. This CDR3 contains 15 residues. Details on this clone: Antigen: not known.

V is TRBV18 and J is TRBJ2-7; D uncertain. Sequencing used stem cell memory CD4+ T cells from blood. This clonotype originated in a man aged 30-40 years with type 1 diabetes. The CDR3 here is CASSPMGPPSYEQYF. The CDR3, as DNA: TGTGCCAGCTCACCGATGGGCCCCCCGTCCTACGAGCAGTACTTC.